This T cell receptor beta chain appears in the sequencing data of a study of CD8+ T cells in alopecia areata (dated by TCRdb to between 2017 and 2018). In terms of the full investigation: Treated patients were enrolled in an open-label pilot trial of oral tofacitinib, 5 to 10 mg twice daily, for moderate-to-severe alopecia areata. Patients stayed on tofacitinib for 6 to 18 months and then had 6 months of follow-up off drug so that delayed response and recurrence could be assessed. In both human patients and the C3H/HeJ mouse model, the study applied high-throughput TCRbeta sequencing to look at T cell clonal expansion in alopecia areata. Human TCRbeta sequencing covered scalp tissue and sorted CD4+ and CD8+ peripheral blood T cells from patchy and totalis/universalis alopecia areata patients and healthy controls. Biopsies were taken from tofacitinib-treated patients at baseline and again at 4 and 24 weeks into treatment, and several of those patients also had a later scalp biopsy. Clonality in the scalp was compared among normal scalp (n=4), patchy alopecia areata scalp (n=8), and alopecia totalis/universalis scalp (n=8). RNA was extracted with the PAXgene miRNA kit for fixed scalp, the miRNeasy kit for PBMCs, and the RNeasy kit for mouse skin. TCRbeta CDR3 regions were amplified by immunoSEQ multiplex PCR with 35 Vbeta forward and 13 Jbeta reverse primers.

Libraries were constructed by the immunoSEQ multiplex PCR assay. To provide template for TCR sequencing, every sample had RNA extracted and reverse transcribed into cDNA. First-strand cDNA was synthesized using SuperScript III with a 2:1 mix of oligo-dT and random hexamers. Amplification bias was assessed with a synthetic immune receptor repertoire, and residual bias was removed computationally. The authors' analysis ran thus. Raw reads were preprocessed to remove errors, and CDR3 was defined according to IMGT conventions as the region from the conserved cysteine to phenylalanine. Clonality was computed as 1 minus the Shannon entropy, with the entropy normalized by log2 of the number of productive unique TCRs. Whether scalp clones were CD4 or CD8 was inferred by matching scalp TCRbeta sequences against CD4 and CD8 repertoires sorted from blood. TCRdb limited this immuneACCESS table to in-frame rearrangements with V and J called. A share of clones is missing; checked studies link under half to unresolved V genes, and the rest is unexplained. Clonal size and the V and J genes are those of that table, whereas D and trimming came from the DNA. The sample profile shows 200,000 or so clones; about 60% of them were found once. The ten biggest clones cover 0.45% of the sample.

According to the study, the label for this sample's time point signals: baseline before oral tofacitinib. From alopecia areata patients, peripheral blood was collected along with lesional scalp punch biopsies. PBMCs were isolated by density centrifugation and stained for CD3, CD4 and CD8, and CD4+ and CD8+ T cells were sorted on a FACSAria. Results and caveats for the whole study, not just this receptor: TCR sequences shared between patients were less clear than in mice, possibly partly because of HLA diversity in the patient population. Unlike mouse skin, where gammadelta T cells dominate, normal human skin contains resident alphabeta T cells that get sequenced too, which complicates analysis of the scalp TCR repertoire. Lesional scalp, especially in alopecia totalis/universalis, showed higher clonality and more expanded CD8+ clones than normal scalp, suggesting antigenic drive.

The germline V gene sets CDR1 to SGHDN and CDR2 to FVKESK. From the cysteine through the phenylalanine, the CDR3 covers 15 amino acids. Only the CDR3 DNA is retained, 45 bases long and in frame from the first base. Clipping removes 4 bases from V and 6 bases from J, with 12 as the unmatched junction base count. This clone has only a few counts. No antigen is known for it. No base quality values were provided; no much bigger clone lies one nucleotide off. The chain is made from TRBV14 and TRBJ2-7, and TRBD1 matches 7 of the central bases. Specimen: CD4+ T cells sorted from blood, collected at week 0. The TCR sequence derives from a human donor with alopecia areata. The CDR3 region: CASSRLDRDGFEQYF. The nucleotides read TGTGCCAGCAGCCGCCTCGACAGGGACGGGTTCGAGCAGTACTTC.